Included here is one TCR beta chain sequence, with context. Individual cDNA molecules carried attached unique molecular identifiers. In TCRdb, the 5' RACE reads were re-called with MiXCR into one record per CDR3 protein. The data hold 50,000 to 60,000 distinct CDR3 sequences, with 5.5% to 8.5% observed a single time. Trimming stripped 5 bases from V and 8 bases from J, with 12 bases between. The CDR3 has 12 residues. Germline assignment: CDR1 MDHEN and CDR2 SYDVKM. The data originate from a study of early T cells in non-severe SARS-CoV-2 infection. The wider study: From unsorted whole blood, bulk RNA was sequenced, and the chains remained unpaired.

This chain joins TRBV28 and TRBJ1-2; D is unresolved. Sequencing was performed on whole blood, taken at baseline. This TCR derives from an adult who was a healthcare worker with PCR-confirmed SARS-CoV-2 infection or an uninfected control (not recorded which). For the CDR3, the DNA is TGTGCCAGCAGTAACCAGGTAGAGGGCTACACCTTC. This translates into CASSNQVEGYTF.